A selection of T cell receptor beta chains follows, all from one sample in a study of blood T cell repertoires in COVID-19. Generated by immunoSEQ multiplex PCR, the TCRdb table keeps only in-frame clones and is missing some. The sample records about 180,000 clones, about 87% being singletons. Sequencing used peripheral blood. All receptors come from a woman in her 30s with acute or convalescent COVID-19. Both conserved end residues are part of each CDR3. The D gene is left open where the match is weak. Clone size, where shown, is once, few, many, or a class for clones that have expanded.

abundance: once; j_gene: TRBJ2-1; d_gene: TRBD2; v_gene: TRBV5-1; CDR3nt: TGCGCCAGCAGCTTTTTAGCGGGGAGCTCCTACAATGAGCAGTTCTTC; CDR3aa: CASSFLAGSSYNEQFF
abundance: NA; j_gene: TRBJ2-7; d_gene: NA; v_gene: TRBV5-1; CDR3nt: TGCGCCAGCAGCCCAGAGCCGTACACGGGCTACGAGCAGTACTTC; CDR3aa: CASSPEPYTGYEQYF
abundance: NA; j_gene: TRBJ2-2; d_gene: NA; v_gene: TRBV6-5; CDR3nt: TGTGCCAGCAGTCCCACGGCCGGGGAGCTGTTTTTT; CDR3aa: CASSPTAGELFF
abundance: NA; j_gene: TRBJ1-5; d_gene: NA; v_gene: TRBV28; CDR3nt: TGTGCCAGCACGTGGGACTTGAATCAGCCCCAGCATTTT; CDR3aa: CASTWDLNQPQHF
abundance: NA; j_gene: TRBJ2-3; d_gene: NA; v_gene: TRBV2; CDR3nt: TGTGCCAGCGACGGGAGTAGCACAGATACGCAGTATTTT; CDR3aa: CASDGSSTDTQYF
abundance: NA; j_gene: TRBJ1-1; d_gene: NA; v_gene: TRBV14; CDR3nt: TGTGCCAGCAGCCGAGATAGACAGCAAGCTTTCTTT; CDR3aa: CASSRDRQQAFF
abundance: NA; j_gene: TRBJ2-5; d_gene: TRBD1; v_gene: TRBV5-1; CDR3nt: TGCGCCAGCAGCCAGGGACAGGTAAAAGAGACCCAGTACTTC; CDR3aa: CASSQGQVKETQYF
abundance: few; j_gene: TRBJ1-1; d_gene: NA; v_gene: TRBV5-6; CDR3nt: TGTGCCAGCAGCTTGCGGGTTATCGGGGAGAACACTGAAGCTTTCTTT; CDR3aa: CASSLRVIGENTEAFF
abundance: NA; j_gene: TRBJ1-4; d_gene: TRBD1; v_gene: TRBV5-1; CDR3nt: TGCGCCAGCAGCACGGCCGACAGGGGGCGTAGGCTGTTTTTT; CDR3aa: CASSTADRGRRLFF
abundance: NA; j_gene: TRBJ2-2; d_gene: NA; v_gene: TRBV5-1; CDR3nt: TGCGCCAGCAACAAGAACACCGGGGAGCTGTTTTTT; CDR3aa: CASNKNTGELFF
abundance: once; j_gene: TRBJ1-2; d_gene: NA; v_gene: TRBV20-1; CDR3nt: TGCAGTGCTAGCAAGGGGGATGGCTACACCTTC; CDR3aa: CSASKGDGYTF
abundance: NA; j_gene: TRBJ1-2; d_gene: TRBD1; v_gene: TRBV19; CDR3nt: TGTGCCAGTAACCCGACAGGGATGCGCGGCTACACCTTC; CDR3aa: CASNPTGMRGYTF
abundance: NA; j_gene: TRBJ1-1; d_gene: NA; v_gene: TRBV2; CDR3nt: TGTGCCAGCAGAGACATAATCCAAGCTTTCTTT; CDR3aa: CASRDIIQAFF
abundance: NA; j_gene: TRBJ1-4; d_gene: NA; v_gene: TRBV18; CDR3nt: TGTGCCAGCTCAACTGGGCCGCCTAATGAAAAACTGTTTTTT; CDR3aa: CASSTGPPNEKLFF
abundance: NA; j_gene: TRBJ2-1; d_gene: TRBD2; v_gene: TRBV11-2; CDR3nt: TGTGCCAGCAGGGCGACTAGCGGATACAATGAGCAGTTCTTC; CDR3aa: CASRATSGYNEQFF
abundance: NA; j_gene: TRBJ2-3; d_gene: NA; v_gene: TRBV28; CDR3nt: TGTGCCATGAGATTGGATACGCAGTATTTT; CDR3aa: CAMRLDTQYF
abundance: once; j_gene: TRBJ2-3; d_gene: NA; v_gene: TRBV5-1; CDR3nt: TGCGCCAGTCGGACAGGGAGGGGTAGCACAGATACGCAGTATTTT; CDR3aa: CASRTGRGSTDTQYF
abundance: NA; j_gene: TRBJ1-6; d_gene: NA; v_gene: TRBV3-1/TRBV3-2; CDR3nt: TGTGCCAGCAGCCCTCTTAGGGGGGGCTCACCCCTCCACTTT; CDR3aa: CASSPLRGGSPLHF
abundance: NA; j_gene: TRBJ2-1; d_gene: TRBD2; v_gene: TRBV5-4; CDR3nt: TGTGCCAGCAGCTTCGAGCGGGAGGGCCATGAGCAGTTCTTC; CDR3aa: CASSFEREGHEQFF
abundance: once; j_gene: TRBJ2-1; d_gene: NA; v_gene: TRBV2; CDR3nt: TGTGCCAGCAGTGTTGAGGGCTCCTACAATGAGCAGTTCTTC; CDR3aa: CASSVEGSYNEQFF
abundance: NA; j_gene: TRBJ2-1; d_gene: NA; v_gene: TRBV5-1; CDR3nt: TGCGCCAGCAGCCCGCCCAAAGGCGGGCCAGACAATGAGCAGTTCTTC; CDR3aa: CASSPPKGGPDNEQFF
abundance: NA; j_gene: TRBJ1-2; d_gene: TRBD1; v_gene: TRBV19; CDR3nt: TGTGCCAGTAGTCCCAGGGGGAACTATGGCTACACCTTC; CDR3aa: CASSPRGNYGYTF
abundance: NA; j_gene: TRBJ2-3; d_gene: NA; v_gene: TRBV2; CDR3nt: TGTGCCAGCAGTGACGGGGGAGATACGCAGTATTTT; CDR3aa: CASSDGGDTQYF
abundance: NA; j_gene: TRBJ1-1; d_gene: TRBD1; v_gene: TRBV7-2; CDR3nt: TGTGCCAGCAGCTACGGGACAGGGGTGGAGGCTTTCTTT; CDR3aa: CASSYGTGVEAFF
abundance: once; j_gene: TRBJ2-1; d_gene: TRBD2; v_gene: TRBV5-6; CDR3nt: TGTGCCAGCAGCACCGGGACTAGCGGGCCGGCGGGTGAGCAGTTCTTC; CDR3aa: CASSTGTSGPAGEQFF
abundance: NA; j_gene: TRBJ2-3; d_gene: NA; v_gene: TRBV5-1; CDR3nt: TGCGCCAGCAGCGCCGAACCACTTAACACAGATACGCAGTATTTT; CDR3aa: CASSAEPLNTDTQYF
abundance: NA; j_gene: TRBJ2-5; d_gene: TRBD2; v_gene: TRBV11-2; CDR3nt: TGTGCCAGCAGCTTATCGGCGGGAGCGATGGAGACCCAGTACTTC; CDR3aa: CASSLSAGAMETQYF
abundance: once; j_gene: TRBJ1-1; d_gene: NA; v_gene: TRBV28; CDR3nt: TGTGCCAGCAGCGACAGTTTTGATGTGTTCACTGAAGCTTTCTTT; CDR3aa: CASSDSFDVFTEAFF
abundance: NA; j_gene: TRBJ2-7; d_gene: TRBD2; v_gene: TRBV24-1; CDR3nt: TGTGCCACCAGTGGACTAGCGGGAGAGGGGCAGTACTTC; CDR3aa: CATSGLAGEGQYF
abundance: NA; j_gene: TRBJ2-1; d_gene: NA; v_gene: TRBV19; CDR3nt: TGTGCCAGTAGTATATCCGCGAACAATGAGCAGTTCTTC; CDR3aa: CASSISANNEQFF
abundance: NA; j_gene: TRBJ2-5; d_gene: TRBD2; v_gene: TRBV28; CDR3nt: TGTGCCACCGAGCGGGGGCCCCAAGAGACCCAGTACTTC; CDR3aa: CATERGPQETQYF
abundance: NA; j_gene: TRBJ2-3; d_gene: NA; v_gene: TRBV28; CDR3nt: TGTGCCAGCAGTTTGACAGTCACCACAGATACGCAGTATTTT; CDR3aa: CASSLTVTTDTQYF
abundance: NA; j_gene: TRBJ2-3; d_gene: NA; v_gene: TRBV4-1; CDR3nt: TGCGCCAGCAGCCAAGACCCGCAGTGGGACTGGAGCACAGATACGCAGTATTTT; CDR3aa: CASSQDPQWDWSTDTQYF
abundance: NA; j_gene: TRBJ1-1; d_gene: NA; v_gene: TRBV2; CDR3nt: TGTGCCAGCAGTTATCAGGGGTACACTGAAGCTTTCTTT; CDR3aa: CASSYQGYTEAFF
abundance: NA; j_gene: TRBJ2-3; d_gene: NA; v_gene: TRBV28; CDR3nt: TGTGCCAGCACCCCCACTGCCTACTGGGGGGCAGATACGCAGTATTTT; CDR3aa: CASTPTAYWGADTQYF
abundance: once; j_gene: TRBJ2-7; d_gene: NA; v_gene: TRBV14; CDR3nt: TGTGCCAGCAGCCGCGGTGGCTACGAGCAGTACTTC; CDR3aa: CASSRGGYEQYF
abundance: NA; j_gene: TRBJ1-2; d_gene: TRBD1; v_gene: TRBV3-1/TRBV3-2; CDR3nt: TGTGCCAGCAGCCAAGCGCCGACAGGGTATGGCTACACCTTC; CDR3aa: CASSQAPTGYGYTF
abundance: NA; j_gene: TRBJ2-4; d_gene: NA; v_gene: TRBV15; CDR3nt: TGTGCCACCAGCCAGGGGAGTCCTGGGGCGGGGGACATTCAGTACTTC; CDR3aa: CATSQGSPGAGDIQYF
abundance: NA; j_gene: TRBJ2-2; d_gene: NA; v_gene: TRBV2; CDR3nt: TGTGCCAGCCAAGGAGGGGAGAACACCGGGGAGCTGTTTTTT; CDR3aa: CASQGGENTGELFF
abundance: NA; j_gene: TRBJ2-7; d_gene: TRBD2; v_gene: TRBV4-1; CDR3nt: TGCGCCAGCAGCCGGGGACTATTAAGCGAGCAGTACTTC; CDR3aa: CASSRGLLSEQYF
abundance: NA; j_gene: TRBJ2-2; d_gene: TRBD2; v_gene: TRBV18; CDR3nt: TGTGCCACCACCCCTAGCGGGAGGTTCGCGAACACCGGGGAGCTGTTTTTT; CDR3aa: CATTPSGRFANTGELFF
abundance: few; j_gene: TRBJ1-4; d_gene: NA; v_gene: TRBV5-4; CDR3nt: TGTGCCAGCAGCTTGTCAGGGTCTGGAGAAAAACTGTTTTTT; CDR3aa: CASSLSGSGEKLFF
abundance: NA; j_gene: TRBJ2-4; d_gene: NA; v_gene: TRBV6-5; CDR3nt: TGTGCCAGCATGTGGGGGGACATTCAGTACTTC; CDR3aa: CASMWGDIQYF
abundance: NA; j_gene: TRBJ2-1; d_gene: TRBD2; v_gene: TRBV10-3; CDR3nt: TGTGCCATCAGCGGGACTAGCGGGAGCAATGAGCAGTTCTTC; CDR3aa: CAISGTSGSNEQFF
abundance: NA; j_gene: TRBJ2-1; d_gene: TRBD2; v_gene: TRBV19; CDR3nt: TGTGCCAGTAGTTTATGGACTAGCGGGAGCAATGAGCAGTTCTTC; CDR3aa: CASSLWTSGSNEQFF
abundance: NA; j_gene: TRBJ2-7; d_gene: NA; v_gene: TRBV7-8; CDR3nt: TGTGCCAGCAGCTTTCTCGGGAGTGCGAACGAGCAGTACTTC; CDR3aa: CASSFLGSANEQYF
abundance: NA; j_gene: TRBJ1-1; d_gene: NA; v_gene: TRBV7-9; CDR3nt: TGTGCCAGCAGCTTACAGGGAAGAGGTTCTGAAGCTTTCTTT; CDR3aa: CASSLQGRGSEAFF
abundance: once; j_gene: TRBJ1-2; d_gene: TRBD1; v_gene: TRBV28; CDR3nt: TGTGCCAGAAAAAGGACAGGGGGCTCAGCTAACTATGGCTACACCTTC; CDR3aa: CARKRTGGSANYGYTF
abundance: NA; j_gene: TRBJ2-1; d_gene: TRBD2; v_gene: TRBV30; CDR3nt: TGTGCCTGGAGGGGGACTAACTCCTACAATGAGCAGTTCTTC; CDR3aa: CAWRGTNSYNEQFF
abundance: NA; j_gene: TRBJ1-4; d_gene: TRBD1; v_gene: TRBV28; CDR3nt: TGTGCCAGCAGTTCCGGGACAGGGAATGAAAAACTGTTTTTT; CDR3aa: CASSSGTGNEKLFF
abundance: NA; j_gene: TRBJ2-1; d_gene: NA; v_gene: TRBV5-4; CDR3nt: TGTGCCAGCAGTCGAAATGGCGAGCAGTTCTTC; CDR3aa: CASSRNGEQFF
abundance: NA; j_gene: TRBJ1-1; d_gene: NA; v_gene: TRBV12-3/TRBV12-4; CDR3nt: TGTGCCAGCAGTCACAGGGTGAACACTGAAGCTTTCTTT; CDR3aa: CASSHRVNTEAFF
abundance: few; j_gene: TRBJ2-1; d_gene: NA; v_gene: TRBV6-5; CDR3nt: TGTGCCAGCAGTTCACTAGCTAACCACAATGAGCAGTTCTTC; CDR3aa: CASSSLANHNEQFF
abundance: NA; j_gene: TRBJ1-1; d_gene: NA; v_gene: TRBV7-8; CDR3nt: TGTGCCAGCAGCTCTCGGACAGCAATAGGCGCTTTCTTT; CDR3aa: CASSSRTAIGAFF
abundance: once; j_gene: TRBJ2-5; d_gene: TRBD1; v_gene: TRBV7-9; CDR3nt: TGTGCCAGCAGCTCGAGGACTCCGGGACAGGGGGCGTTTGGAGAGACCCAGTACTTC; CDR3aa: CASSSRTPGQGAFGETQYF
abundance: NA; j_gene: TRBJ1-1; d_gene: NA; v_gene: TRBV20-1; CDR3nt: TGCAGTGTCCTCGAAGCTTTCTTT; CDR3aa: CSVLEAFF
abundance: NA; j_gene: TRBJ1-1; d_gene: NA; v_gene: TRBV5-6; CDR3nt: TGTGCCAGCAGCGAGGGGCCCGGGGGGCCCATGAACACTGAAGCTTTCTTT; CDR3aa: CASSEGPGGPMNTEAFF
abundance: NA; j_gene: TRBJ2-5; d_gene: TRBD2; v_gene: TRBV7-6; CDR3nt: TGTGCCAGCAGCTCTGACTCCGGGACTAGCTGGAAGATATGGACCCAGTACTTC; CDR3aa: CASSSDSGTSWKIWTQYF
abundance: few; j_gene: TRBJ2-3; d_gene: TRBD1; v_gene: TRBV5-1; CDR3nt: TGCGCCAGCAGCTTGGGGACAGGAGCAGATACGCAGTATTTT; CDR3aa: CASSLGTGADTQYF
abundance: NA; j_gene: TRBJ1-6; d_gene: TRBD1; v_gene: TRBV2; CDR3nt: TGTGCCAGCAGAGACAGGGACTCTTCACCCCTCCACTTT; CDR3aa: CASRDRDSSPLHF